The 10 T cell receptor beta chains reported below all come from one sample, sequenced in a study of T cells in Graves' hyperthyroidism and ophthalmopathy. RNA transcripts served as the template for amplifying TCR beta CDR3 regions. The HTBI primer set was used in a first-round RT-PCR of the TCR CDR3. Using its own MiXCR run on the multiplex PCR reads, TCRdb lists one record per CDR3 protein. The sample holds about 270,000 distinct CDR3 sequences, roughly 22% seen once. Sequencing was done on a sample of blood. The receptors come from a man aged 25 to 40 with Graves' ophthalmopathy.

In its sample, this clonotype was seen a few times. The genes are TRBV10-3 and TRBJ2-7, with a possible D match to TRBD2 (6 bases). CDR1 is ENHRY and CDR2 is SYGVKD in the germline V gene. Trimming stripped 2 bases from V and 0 bases from J, with 17 bases between. The CDR3 has 17 amino acids. CDR3 in amino acids: CAISEPPGLPSSYEQYF. CDR3 coding DNA: TGTGCCATCAGTGAGCCTCCCGGACTACCCTCCTCCTACGAGCAGTACTTC.

At least ten counts were recorded for this clonotype. The chain is built from TRBV5-1 and TRBJ1-1, with D unresolved. The CDR3 spans 14 residues. V was trimmed by 2 bases and J by 0 bases, leaving 8 bases between them. Per germline, CDR1 SGHRS and CDR2 YFSETQ. CDR3 bases: TGCGCCAGCAGCTTAAGCAGCATGAACACTGAAGCTTTCTTT. It translates to CASSLSSMNTEAFF.

This clonotype was counted ten times or more. The genes are TRBV2 and TRBJ1-5; D is ambiguous. The CDR3 consists of 14 residues. Germline V lookup: CDR1 SNHLY, CDR2 FYNNEI. The V gene lost 2 bases and the J gene lost 3 bases, with 8 bases spanning the gap. The CDR3 loop is CASSETVPNQPQHF. The CDR3 coding sequence is TGTGCCAGCAGTGAAACAGTACCCAATCAGCCCCAGCATTTT.

The chain links TRBV11-3 to TRBJ2-2; D is ambiguous. Germline V lookup: CDR1 SGHNT, CDR2 YENEEA. With 4 bases removed from V and 6 bases from J, the gap between germline ends came to 9 bases. The CDR3 consists of 13 residues. The CDR3 DNA reads as TGTGCCAGCAGCTCGGTACGCGCCGGGGAGCTGTTTTTT. This sequence encodes CASSSVRAGELFF.

In this sample, this clonotype turned up a few times. The V call is TRBV28, the J call TRBJ2-7; 8 positions match TRBD2. Germline trimming cut 10 bases from V and 3 bases from J; bases unmatched to any gene: 8. Germline V gives CDR1 MDHEN, CDR2 SYDVKM. The CDR3 has 13 amino acids. The DNA of the CDR3 is TGTGCCACCTTAAGCGGGAGAAGCTACGAGCAGTACTTC. This gives the protein CATLSGRSYEQYF. Filled out from reference TRBV28 and TRBJ2-7, the complete variable domain reads DVKVTQSSRYLVKRTGEKVFLECVQDMDHENMFWYRQDPGLGLRLIYFSYDVKMKEKGDIPEGYSVSREKKERFSLILESASTNQTSMYLCATLSGRSYEQYFGPGTRLTVT.

This chain links TRBV2 with TRBJ2-3; 11 bases are a match to TRBD2. After removal of 8 bases from V and 3 bases from J, the junction contained 7 bases not matched to a gene. The length of the CDR3 is 15 residues. Per germline, CDR1 SNHLY and CDR2 FYNNEI. CDR3 loop: CASAGSGRVTDTQYF. As DNA, the CDR3 is TGTGCCAGCGCTGGTAGCGGGAGGGTAACAGATACGCAGTATTTT.

The genes are TRBV20-1 and TRBJ2-7; 10 nucleotides agree with TRBD1. Germline assignment: CDR1 DFQATT and CDR2 SNEGSKA (reference sequence). The V gene end was trimmed by 2 bases and the J gene end by 2 bases; junction bases not matched to a gene: 6. The CDR3 contains 15 residues. The CDR3 region is CSARRPGQGPYEQYF. The CDR3 nucleotides read TGCAGTGCTAGACGACCGGGACAGGGGCCCTACGAGCAGTACTTC.

At least ten counts were recorded for this clonotype. The CDR3 spells CASSLAPGTNTEAFF. The CDR3 coding sequence is TGCGCCAGCAGCTTGGCCCCAGGGACGAACACTGAAGCTTTCTTT. The chain recombines TRBV5-1 with TRBJ1-1; a weak D match, TRBD1 (5 bases). Trimming removed 0 bases from V and 1 base from J, with 10 bases in between. The CDR3 runs to 15 residues. Germline V gene data show CDR1 as SGHRS and CDR2 as YFSETQ.

This clonotype came up many times. The chain uses TRBV5-1 and TRBJ2-7; D perhaps matches TRBD1 (5 bases). CDR1 and CDR2 (germline): SGHRS, YFSETQ. CDR3 size: 13 residues. Trimming removed 3 bases from V and 0 bases from J, with 7 bases in between. The CDR3 protein is CASSYTGSYEQYF. For the CDR3, the DNA is TGCGCCAGCAGCTACACAGGCTCCTACGAGCAGTACTTC.

The chain is built from TRBV28 and TRBJ2-1; tentative D call: TRBD1 (5 bases). The germline V gene has CDR1 MDHEN and CDR2 SYDVKM. This CDR3 is built from 15 residues. Deletions cut 5 bases from V and 9 bases from J, with 20 bases between. The CDR3 DNA sequence: TGTGCCAGCAGTCCATACGACGCAGGGTCCATTGAGCAGTTCTTC. This gives the protein CASSPYDAGSIEQFF.